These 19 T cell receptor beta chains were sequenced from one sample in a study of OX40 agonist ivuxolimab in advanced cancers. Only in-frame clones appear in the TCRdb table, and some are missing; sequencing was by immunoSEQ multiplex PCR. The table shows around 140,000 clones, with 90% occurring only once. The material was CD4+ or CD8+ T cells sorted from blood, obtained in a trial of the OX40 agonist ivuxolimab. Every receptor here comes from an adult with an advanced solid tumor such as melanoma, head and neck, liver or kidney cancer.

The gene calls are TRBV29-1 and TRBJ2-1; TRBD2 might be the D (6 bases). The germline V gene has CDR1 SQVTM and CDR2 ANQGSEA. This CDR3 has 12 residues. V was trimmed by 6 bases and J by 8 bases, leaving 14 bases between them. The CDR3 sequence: CSVQTLADEQFF. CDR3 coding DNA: TGCAGCGTACAGACTTTAGCGGATGAGCAGTTCTTC.

Written as DNA, the CDR3 is TGTGCCTGGAGTGTCTTCGCCCGCTCCTACAATGAGCAGTTCTTC. This sequence encodes CAWSVFARSYNEQFF. J is TRBJ2-1 and V is TRBV30; D unclear. The length of the CDR3 is 15 residues. Trimming shortened V by 0 bases and J by 0 bases, and 9 bases separated the two germline ends. The germline gives CDR1 GTSNPN, CDR2 SVGIG (reference sequence).

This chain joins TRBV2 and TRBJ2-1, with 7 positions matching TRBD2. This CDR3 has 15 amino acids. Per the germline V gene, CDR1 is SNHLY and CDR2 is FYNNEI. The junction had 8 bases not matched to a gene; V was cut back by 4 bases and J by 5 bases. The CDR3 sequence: CASSGLAGADNEQFF. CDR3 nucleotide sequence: TGTGCCAGCAGTGGGTTGGCGGGAGCTGACAATGAGCAGTTCTTC.

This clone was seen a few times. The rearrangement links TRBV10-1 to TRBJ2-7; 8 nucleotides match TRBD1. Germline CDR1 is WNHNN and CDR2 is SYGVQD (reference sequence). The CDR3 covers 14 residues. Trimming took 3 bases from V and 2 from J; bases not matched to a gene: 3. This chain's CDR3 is CASSDPGGAYEQYF. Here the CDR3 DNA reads TGCGCCAGCAGTGACCCAGGGGGCGCCTACGAGCAGTACTTC.

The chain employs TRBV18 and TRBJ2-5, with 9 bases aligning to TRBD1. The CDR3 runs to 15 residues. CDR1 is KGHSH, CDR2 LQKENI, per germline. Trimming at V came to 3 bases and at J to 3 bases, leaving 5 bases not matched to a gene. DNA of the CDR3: TGTGCCAGCTCACCGGGGACAGGGAGGGAAGAGACCCAGTACTTC. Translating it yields CASSPGTGREETQYF.

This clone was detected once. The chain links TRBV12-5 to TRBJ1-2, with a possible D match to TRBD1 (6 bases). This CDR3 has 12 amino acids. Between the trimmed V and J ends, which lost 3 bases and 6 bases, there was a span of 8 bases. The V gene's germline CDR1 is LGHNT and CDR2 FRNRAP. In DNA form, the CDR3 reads TGTGCTAGTGGTTTTGGACAGAATGGCTACACCTTC. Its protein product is CASGFGQNGYTF.

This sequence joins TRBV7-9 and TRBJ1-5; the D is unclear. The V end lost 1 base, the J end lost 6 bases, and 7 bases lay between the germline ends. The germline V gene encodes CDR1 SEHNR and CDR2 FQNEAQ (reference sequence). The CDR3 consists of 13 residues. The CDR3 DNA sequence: TGTGCCAGCAGCTTAGGGGAAGGTCAGCCCCAGCATTTT. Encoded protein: CASSLGEGQPQHF.

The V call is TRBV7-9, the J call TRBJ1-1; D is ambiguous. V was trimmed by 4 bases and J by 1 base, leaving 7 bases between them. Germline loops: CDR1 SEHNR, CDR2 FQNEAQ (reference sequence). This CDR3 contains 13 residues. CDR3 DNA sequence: TGTGCCAGCAGCTATGGTACGAACACTGAAGCTTTCTTT. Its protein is CASSYGTNTEAFF.

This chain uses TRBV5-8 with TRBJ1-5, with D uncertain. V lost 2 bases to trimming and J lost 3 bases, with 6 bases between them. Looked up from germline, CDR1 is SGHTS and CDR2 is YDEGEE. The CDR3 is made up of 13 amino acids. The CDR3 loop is CASSFSVNQPQHF. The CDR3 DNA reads TGTGCCAGCAGCTTTTCTGTCAATCAGCCCCAGCATTTT.

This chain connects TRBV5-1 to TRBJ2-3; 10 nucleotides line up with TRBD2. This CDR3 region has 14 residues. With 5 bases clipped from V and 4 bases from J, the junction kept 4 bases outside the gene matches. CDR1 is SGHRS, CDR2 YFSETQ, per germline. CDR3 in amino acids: CASRLAGVADTQYF. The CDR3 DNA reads TGCGCCAGCAGGCTAGCGGGAGTGGCAGATACGCAGTATTTT.

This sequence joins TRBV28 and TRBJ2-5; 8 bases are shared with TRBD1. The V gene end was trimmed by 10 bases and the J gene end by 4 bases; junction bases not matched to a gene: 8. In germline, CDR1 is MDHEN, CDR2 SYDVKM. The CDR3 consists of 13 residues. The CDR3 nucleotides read TGTGCCACCTCAGGGGGCAGGGGAGAGACCCAGTACTTC. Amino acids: CATSGGRGETQYF. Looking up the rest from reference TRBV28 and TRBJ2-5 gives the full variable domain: DVKVTQSSRYLVKRTGEKVFLECVQDMDHENMFWYRQDPGLGLRLIYFSYDVKMKEKGDIPEGYSVSREKKERFSLILESASTNQTSMYLCATSGGRGETQYFGPGTRLLVL.

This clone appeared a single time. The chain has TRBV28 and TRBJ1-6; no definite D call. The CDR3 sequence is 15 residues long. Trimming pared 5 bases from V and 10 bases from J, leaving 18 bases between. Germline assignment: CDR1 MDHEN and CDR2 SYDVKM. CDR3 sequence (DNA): TGTGCCAGCAGTGGGATCGTGGGAGCCAGGTCACCCCTCCACTTT. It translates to CASSGIVGARSPLHF.

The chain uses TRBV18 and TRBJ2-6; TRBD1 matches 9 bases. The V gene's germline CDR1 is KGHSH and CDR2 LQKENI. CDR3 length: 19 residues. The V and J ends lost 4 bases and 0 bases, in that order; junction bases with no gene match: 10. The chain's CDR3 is CASSLLDRGVDSGANVLTF. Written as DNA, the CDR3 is TGTGCCAGCTCACTACTGGACAGGGGTGTTGACTCTGGGGCCAACGTCCTGACTTTC. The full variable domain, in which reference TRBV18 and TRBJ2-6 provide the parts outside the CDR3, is NAGVMQNPRHLVRRRGQEARLRCSPMKGHSHVYWYRQLPEEGLKFMVYLQKENIIDESGMPKERFSAEFPKEGPSILRIQQVVRGDSAAYFCASSLLDRGVDSGANVLTFGAGSRLTVL.

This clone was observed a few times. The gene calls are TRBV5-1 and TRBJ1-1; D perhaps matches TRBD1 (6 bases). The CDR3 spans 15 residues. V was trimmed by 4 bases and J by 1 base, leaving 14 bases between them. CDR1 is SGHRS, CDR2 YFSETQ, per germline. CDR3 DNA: TGCGCCAGCAGCCAATTACAGGGTACGAACACTGAAGCTTTCTTT. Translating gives CASSQLQGTNTEAFF.

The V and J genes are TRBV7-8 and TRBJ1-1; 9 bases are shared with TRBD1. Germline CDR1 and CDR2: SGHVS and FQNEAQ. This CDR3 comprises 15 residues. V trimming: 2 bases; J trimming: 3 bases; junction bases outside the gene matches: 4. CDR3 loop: CASSLIGQGYTEAFF. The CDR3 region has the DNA TGTGCCAGCAGCTTAATCGGACAGGGGTACACTGAAGCTTTCTTT.

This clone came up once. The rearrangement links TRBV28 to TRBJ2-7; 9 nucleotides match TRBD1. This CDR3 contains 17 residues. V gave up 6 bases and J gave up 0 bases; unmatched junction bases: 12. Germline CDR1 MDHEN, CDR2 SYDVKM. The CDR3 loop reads CASSTAPGTGFSYEQYF. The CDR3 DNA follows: TGTGCCAGCAGCACCGCCCCCGGGACAGGGTTCTCCTACGAGCAGTACTTC.

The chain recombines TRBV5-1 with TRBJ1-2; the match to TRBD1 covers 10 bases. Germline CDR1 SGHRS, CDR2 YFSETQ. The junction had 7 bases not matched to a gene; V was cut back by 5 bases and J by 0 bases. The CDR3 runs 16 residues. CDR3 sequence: CASRPTGGAPNYGYTF. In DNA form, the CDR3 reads TGCGCCAGCAGACCGACAGGGGGCGCGCCTAACTATGGCTACACCTTC.

CDR3 sequence reads: CASSNNRVGYTF. The DNA for the CDR3 is TGTGCCAGCAGCAACAACAGGGTCGGCTACACCTTC. The chain has TRBV7-2 and TRBJ1-2; D perhaps matches TRBD1 (6 bases). The V and J ends lost 5 bases and 8 bases respectively, with 12 bases between them. The germline gives CDR1 SGHTA, CDR2 FQGNSA. The CDR3 extends over 12 amino acids.

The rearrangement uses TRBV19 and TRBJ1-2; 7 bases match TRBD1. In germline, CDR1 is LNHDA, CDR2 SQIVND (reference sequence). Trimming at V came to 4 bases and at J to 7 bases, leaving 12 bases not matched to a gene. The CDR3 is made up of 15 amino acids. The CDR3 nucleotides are TGTGCCAGTAGTAAGGGGACAGCCTCCTTTCGTGGCTACACCTTC. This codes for CASSKGTASFRGYTF.